A selection of T cell receptor beta chains follows, all from one sample in a study of control samples from healthy donors and cancer patients. The repertoire was sequenced with immunoSEQ multiplex PCR; TCRdb's copy has only in-frame clones and lacks some. Among under 95,000 clones listed, roughly nine tenths were seen once. Source material: blood. These receptors came from a woman younger than 45 in good health. Both conserved end residues are part of each CDR3. The D gene is left open where the match is weak. The size entry is marked missing in some rows and otherwise reads once, few, many or a size class.

TRBV12-3/TRBV12-4,TRBJ2-5,NA,NA,TGTGCCAGCAGTTCAGGGGCTCAAGAGACCCAGTACTTC,CASSSGAQETQYF
TRBV9,TRBJ1-3,NA,NA,TGTGCCAGCAGCACCTCAGTGAACTCTGGAAACACCATATATTTT,CASSTSVNSGNTIYF
TRBV5-1,TRBJ2-2,NA,NA,TGCGCCAGCAGCTTGGCTCTAACGAACACCGGGGAGCTGTTTTTT,CASSLALTNTGELFF
TRBV14,TRBJ2-7,NA,TRBD2,TGTGCCAGCAGCCAACTTGCACCGGGACTAGCGGGCTACGAGCAGTACTTC,CASSQLAPGLAGYEQYF
TRBV27,TRBJ2-3,NA,NA,TGTGCCAGCGCTACAGGAGCAGATACGCAGTATTTT,CASATGADTQYF
TRBV7-9,TRBJ1-1,NA,TRBD1,TGTGCCAGCAGCTACGCAGGGGGCGGATGGAACACTGAAGCTTTCTTT,CASSYAGGGWNTEAFF
TRBV27,TRBJ2-7,NA,NA,TGTGCCAGCAGAAGTATCCCCTCTGTTGATGAGCAGTACTTC,CASRSIPSVDEQYF
TRBV19,TRBJ1-1,NA,TRBD1,TGTGCCAGTAGTGCGTGGACAGGCCTGGGGACTGAAGCTTTCTTT,CASSAWTGLGTEAFF
TRBV4-1,TRBJ2-3,NA,TRBD2,TGCGCCACAGGGACTAGCGGGAGGAGGGGAGATACGCAGTATTTT,CATGTSGRRGDTQYF
TRBV10-3,TRBJ2-5,NA,NA,TGTGCCATCAGTTCCCCGCGGGGGACCCAGTACTTC,CAISSPRGTQYF
TRBV9,TRBJ2-2,NA,NA,TGTGCCAGCAGCGTAGGCGGGGACACCGGGGAGCTGTTTTTT,CASSVGGDTGELFF
TRBV5-8,TRBJ2-7,NA,NA,TGTGCCAGCAGCTTCGCACCAGAGTTTGGGGGGGCCGAGGACGAGCAGTACTTC,CASSFAPEFGGAEDEQYF
TRBV3-1/TRBV3-2,TRBJ2-3,NA,TRBD2,TGTGCCAGCAGCCAAGATCGATTCAGCGGGAGTTTTGCAGATACGCAGTATTTT,CASSQDRFSGSFADTQYF
TRBV7-9,TRBJ2-1,NA,NA,TGTGCCAGCCATCACGGGGGTACAAACAATGAGCAGTTCTTC,CASHHGGTNNEQFF
TRBV7-3,TRBJ2-3,NA,NA,TGTGCCAGCAGCTTAAACAAGGGATCAAATACGCAGTATTTT,CASSLNKGSNTQYF
TRBV6-5,TRBJ2-7,once,TRBD1,TGTGCCAGCGGACCGGACAGGGGCTTATACGAGCAGTACTTC,CASGPDRGLYEQYF
TRBV11-2,TRBJ1-5,NA,NA,TGTGCCAGCAGCTTTTCCGGCCAAAATGGCAATCAGCCCCAGCATTTT,CASSFSGQNGNQPQHF
TRBV6-6,TRBJ1-1,NA,NA,TGTGCCAGCAGTCCCTCTAGACTGGAAGCTTTCTTT,CASSPSRLEAFF
TRBV11-3,TRBJ2-1,NA,NA,TGTGCCAGCAGCTTAGTGACGGATGAGCAGTTCTTC,CASSLVTDEQFF
TRBV19,TRBJ1-1,NA,NA,TGTGCCAGTAGTATAGGCGGCGGGCGTATGACTGAAGCTTTCTTT,CASSIGGGRMTEAFF
TRBV5-6,TRBJ1-2,NA,NA,TGTGCCAGCAGCTTGGTCAGCTATGGCTACACCTTC,CASSLVSYGYTF
TRBV18,TRBJ1-1,NA,TRBD1,TGTGCCAGCTCATCACAGGGGGCAGGGGCTTTCTTT,CASSSQGAGAFF
TRBV19,TRBJ1-1,NA,TRBD1,TGTGCCAGTAGTGGACCGGGACAGGGTGAAGCTTTCTTT,CASSGPGQGEAFF
TRBV5-1,TRBJ1-4,NA,NA,TGCGCCAGCAGCTTTCTCGGGACTGATGAAAAACTGTTTTTT,CASSFLGTDEKLFF
TRBV6-6,TRBJ2-7,NA,NA,TGTGCCAGCAGTTGGGCCAACTCCTACGAGCAGTACTTC,CASSWANSYEQYF
TRBV30,TRBJ2-7,NA,NA,TGTGCCTGGAGTGTAGTTCTTTGGACAGCGGGGAGTTTC,CAWSVVLWTAGSF
TRBV6-5,TRBJ2-7,NA,TRBD1,TGTGCCAGCACTGTAGACAGGGGGGACCCCTACGAGCAGTACTTC,CASTVDRGDPYEQYF
TRBV2,TRBJ1-5,NA,NA,TGTGCCAGCAGTGAAGGAGAAAGGAGACAGCCCCAGCATTTT,CASSEGERRQPQHF
TRBV6-1,TRBJ2-6,NA,NA,TGTGCCAGCAGTGAAGGACTGGGGTTTGGGGCCAACGTCCTGACTTTC,CASSEGLGFGANVLTF
TRBV7-8,TRBJ2-3,NA,TRBD2,TGTGCCAGCAGCTTATCTAGCGGGGGCCGCACAGATACGCAGTATTTT,CASSLSSGGRTDTQYF
TRBV9,TRBJ1-5,few,NA,TGTGCCAGCAGCCTTGGGACAACCGGTAATCAGCCCCAGCATTTT,CASSLGTTGNQPQHF
TRBV28,TRBJ1-2,NA,NA,TGTGCCAGCAGTTTAGGGGATGGCTACACCTTC,CASSLGDGYTF
TRBV27,TRBJ2-7,NA,NA,TGTGCCAGCAGCCCCGGACAGCTAGTTGCCTACGAGCAGTACTTC,CASSPGQLVAYEQYF
TRBV11-2,TRBJ1-6,NA,TRBD1,TGTGCCAGCAGCTTAGTCTTCGGGACAGGGGAGAATTCACCCCTCCACTTT,CASSLVFGTGENSPLHF
TRBV12-3/TRBV12-4,TRBJ2-2,NA,NA,TGTGCCAGCAGTCTGGACAGTGGGGAGCTGTTTTTT,CASSLDSGELFF
TRBV27,TRBJ2-1,NA,TRBD1,TGTGCCAGCATCAAAACCGGGACAGTGGTGAATGAGCAGTTCTTC,CASIKTGTVVNEQFF
TRBV3-1/TRBV3-2,TRBJ1-2,NA,NA,TGTGCCAGCAGCCAAGGCGGCAGGGACTTAAAGGGCTACACCTTC,CASSQGGRDLKGYTF
TRBV5-1,TRBJ2-1,NA,TRBD2,TGCGCCAGCAGCTTGTTGGCGGCTAGCGGGGGCTCCTACAATGAGCAGTTCTTC,CASSLLAASGGSYNEQFF
TRBV4-1,TRBJ1-1,NA,NA,TGCGCCAGCAGCCATAATGAGGGGTCAACTGAAGCTTTCTTT,CASSHNEGSTEAFF
TRBV19,TRBJ1-4,NA,NA,TGTGCCAGTAGTCTATACGACACCGCAACTAATGAAAAACTGTTTTTT,CASSLYDTATNEKLFF